This TCR beta chain appears in the sequencing data of a study of blood T cell repertoires in COVID-19. CDR3 length: 14 amino acids. J lost 7 bases, V lost 3 bases, and 5 bases had no gene match. Germline V CDR1 and CDR2: SGHNT, YYREEE (reference sequence). Measured with immunoSEQ multiplex PCR; TCRdb has only the in-frame clones, and not every one. The profile shows more than 70,000 clones, approximately 86% of them singletons. Sequenced material: peripheral blood. V usage is TRBV5-4 and J usage is TRBJ2-1, with TRBD1 identical over 9 bases. The clonotype comes from an elderly woman with acute or convalescent COVID-19. The DNA for the CDR3 is TGTGCCAGCAGCTCCCTGGGACAGGGAAATGAGCAGTTCTTC. Protein: CASSSLGQGNEQFF.